The 12 T cell receptor beta chains presented below share a single source sample, sequenced in a study of shared clonotypes between healthy human individuals. The naive CD8 subset, CD45RO-negative cells positively selected for CCR7, excluded terminally differentiated effector memory CD45RA+ cells. Repertoires were generated with immunoSEQ multiplex PCR, while TCRdb's copy carries only in-frame clones and drops some. The sample has about 2 million clones; around 96% are singletons. The material sequenced was naive CD8+ T cells sorted from blood. The source of these receptors is a man aged 18-30 years in good health.

Note on this clone: Additional DNA sequences in this sample encode the identical CDR3. The V gene is TRBV5-1, the J gene TRBJ2-7, with 9 bases lining up with TRBD2. The CDR3 is made up of 13 amino acids. Germline V CDR1 and CDR2: SGHRS, YFSETQ. V dropped 0 bases and J dropped 5; count of bases not matched to a gene: 0. DNA of the CDR3: TGCGCCAGCAGCTTGGGACTAGCGGACGAGCAGTACTTC. Its translation: CASSLGLADEQYF.

This clone was observed once. The J gene is TRBJ2-5, the V gene TRBV6-5; D tentatively reads TRBD1 or TRBD2 (5 bases each). Germline assignment: CDR1 MNHEY and CDR2 SVGAGI. The CDR3 has 14 amino acids. Trimming stripped 6 bases from V and 3 bases from J, with 14 bases between. The CDR3 sequence is CASSPWDLEETQYF. The DNA for the CDR3 is TGTGCCAGCAGCCCTTGGGACCTAGAAGAGACCCAGTACTTC.

V and J are TRBV6-5 and TRBJ2-7; 7 bases fit TRBD2. Unmatched junction bases numbered 11, after V lost 2 bases and J lost 7 bases. The CDR3 runs 15 residues. In germline, CDR1 is MNHEY, CDR2 SVGAGI. This CDR3 is CASSYPESGIGEQYF. For the CDR3, the DNA is TGTGCCAGCAGTTACCCCGAAAGCGGGATAGGAGAGCAGTACTTC.

V gene TRBV14 combines with J gene TRBJ2-1, with 9 positions matching TRBD2. Unmatched junction bases numbered 10, after V lost 0 bases and J lost 4 bases. Germline V CDR1 and CDR2: SGHDN, FVKESK. The CDR3 runs 18 residues. The CDR3 DNA follows: TGTGCCAGCAGCCAAGAGGCTGTCTGGCGGGAGGGATACAATGAGCAGTTCTTC. Translating it yields CASSQEAVWREGYNEQFF.

The chain joins TRBV13 to TRBJ2-1, with 7 bases lining up with TRBD2. Per germline, CDR1 PRHDT and CDR2 FYEKMQ (reference sequence). V trimming: 1 base; J trimming: 6 bases; junction bases outside the gene matches: 9. The CDR3 is 16 residues long. CDR3 bases: TGTGCCAGCAGCTTAGTTGGGGAGGGCAATTCCAATGAGCAGTTCTTC. It is translated as CASSLVGEGNSNEQFF.

This sequence joins TRBV2 and TRBJ2-7, with 9 bases matching TRBD2. Germline V gene lookup returns CDR1 SNHLY and CDR2 FYNNEI. The CDR3 is made up of 15 amino acids. The junction had 5 bases not matched to a gene; V was cut back by 1 base and J by 4 bases. This CDR3 is CASSEVGLAGYEQYF. For the CDR3, the DNA is TGTGCCAGCAGTGAAGTGGGACTAGCAGGATACGAGCAGTACTTC.

This rearrangement joins TRBV28 to TRBJ2-1, with 13 positions matching TRBD2. Germline V gene data show CDR1 as MDHEN and CDR2 as SYDVKM. Trimming took 2 bases from V and 3 from J; bases not matched to a gene: 19. The CDR3 length is 22 residues. In DNA, the CDR3 is TGTGCCAGCAGTTTAAGGGGACTCGAACTAGCGGGAGGGCCTTTTTTCTACAATGAGCAGTTCTTC. This encodes CASSLRGLELAGGPFFYNEQFF.

This sequence joins TRBV10-3 and TRBJ2-3, with D tentatively TRBD1 (6 bases). Germline CDR1 ENHRY, CDR2 SYGVKD. The length of the CDR3 is 13 residues. V was pared by 9 bases and J by 0 bases, with 10 bases between. CDR3 region: CAMGTSSTDTQYF. Here the CDR3 DNA reads TGTGCCATGGGGACATCAAGCACAGATACGCAGTATTTT.

The rearrangement links TRBV7-9 to TRBJ2-5; 13 nucleotides match TRBD2. This CDR3 region has 18 residues. J gave up 0 bases and V 5 bases, and 9 bases lay outside the gene matches. Per the germline V gene, CDR1 is SEHNR and CDR2 is FQNEAQ (reference sequence). The CDR3 DNA sequence: TGTGCCAGCAGCCCCGGACTAGCGGGAGTAGGGTACCAAGAGACCCAGTACTTC. This translates into CASSPGLAGVGYQETQYF.

V usage is TRBV4-1 and J usage is TRBJ2-5, with a possible D match to TRBD1 (8 bases). There are 15 residues in the CDR3. The V gene's germline CDR1 is MGHRA and CDR2 YSYEKL. Trimming shortened V by 4 bases and J by 2 bases, and 14 bases separated the two germline ends. Here the CDR3 DNA reads TGCGCCAGCAGCCCAGGACAGGGAGGGCAAGAGACCCAGTACTTC. The encoded protein is CASSPGQGGQETQYF.

The chain combines TRBV28 with TRBJ2-1; a possible D gene is TRBD2 (5 bases). From germline, CDR1 is MDHEN and CDR2 SYDVKM. The CDR3 runs 16 residues. With 5 bases removed from V and 8 bases from J, the gap between germline ends came to 22 bases. This CDR3 is CASSAKTRILWDEQFF. The CDR3 nucleotides are TGTGCCAGCAGTGCAAAAACTAGGATTCTTTGGGATGAGCAGTTCTTC.

The chain is built from TRBV6-5 and TRBJ2-2, with D unclear. The V gene lost 4 bases and the J gene lost 2 bases, with 5 bases spanning the gap. The CDR3 contains 13 residues. CDR1 and CDR2 (germline): MNHEY, SVGAGI. The CDR3 is CASSWSNTGELFF. CDR3 DNA: TGTGCCAGCAGTTGGAGTAACACCGGGGAGCTGTTTTTT.